The entry below describes one T cell receptor beta chain. This sample was taken from a study of T cell changes during pregnancy in multiple sclerosis. Germline-derived CDR1 and CDR2 are SNHLY and FYNNEI. The CDR3 is 10 amino acids. V lost 6 bases, J lost 4 bases, and 2 bases lay in between. Profiled with immunoSEQ multiplex PCR; TCRdb holds only in-frame clones, not every one. Of about 70,000 clones listed, just over 90% are singletons. The chain recombines TRBV2 with TRBJ2-3; no firm D call. The TCR comes from a female donor with multiple sclerosis, enrolled in a pregnancy study. The input for sequencing was peripheral blood, taken after pregnancy. This CDR3 is CASSADTQYF. CDR3 DNA sequence: TGTGCCAGCAGCGCAGATACGCAGTATTTT.